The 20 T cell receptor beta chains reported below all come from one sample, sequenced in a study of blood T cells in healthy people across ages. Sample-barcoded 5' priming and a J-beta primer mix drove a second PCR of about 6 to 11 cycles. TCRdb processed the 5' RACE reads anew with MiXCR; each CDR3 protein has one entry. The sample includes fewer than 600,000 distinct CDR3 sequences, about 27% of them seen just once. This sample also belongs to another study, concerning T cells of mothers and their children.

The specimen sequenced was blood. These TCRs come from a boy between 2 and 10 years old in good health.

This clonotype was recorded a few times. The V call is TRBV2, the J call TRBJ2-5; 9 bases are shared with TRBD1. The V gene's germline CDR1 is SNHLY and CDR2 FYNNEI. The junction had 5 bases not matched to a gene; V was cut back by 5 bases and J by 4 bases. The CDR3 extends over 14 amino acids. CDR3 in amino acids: CASSSQGAGETQYF. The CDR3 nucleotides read TGTGCCAGCAGTTCACAGGGGGCCGGAGAGACCCAGTACTTC. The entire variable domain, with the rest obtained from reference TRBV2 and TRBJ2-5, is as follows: EPEVTQTPSHQVTQMGQEVILRCVPISNHLYFYWYRQILGQKVEFLVSFYNNEISEKSEIFDDQFSVERPDGSNFTLKIRSTKLEDSAMYFCASSSQGAGETQYFGPGTRLLVL.

The CDR3 DNA reads as TGTGCCACCAGCAGAGTGGTGAATCAGCCCCAGCATTTT. Its translation is CATSRVVNQPQHF. The rearrangement joins TRBV15 to TRBJ1-5; D gene ambiguous. There are 13 residues in the CDR3. Germline V gene data show CDR1 as LNHNV and CDR2 as YYDKDF (reference sequence). Trimming removed 1 base from V and 4 bases from J, with 5 bases in between.

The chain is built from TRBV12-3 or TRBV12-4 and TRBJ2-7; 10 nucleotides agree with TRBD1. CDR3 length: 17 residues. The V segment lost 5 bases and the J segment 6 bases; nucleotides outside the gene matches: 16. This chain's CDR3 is CASSPVPGQGISREQYF. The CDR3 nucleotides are TGTGCCAGCAGTCCGGTACCGGGACAGGGGATTTCACGCGAGCAGTACTTC.

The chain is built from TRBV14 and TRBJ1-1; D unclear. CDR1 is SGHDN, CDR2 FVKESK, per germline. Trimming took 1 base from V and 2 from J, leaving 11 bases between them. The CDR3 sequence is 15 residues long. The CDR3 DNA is TGTGCCAGCAGCCAAGTCTTACGAGGTAACACTGAAGCTTTCTTT. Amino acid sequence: CASSQVLRGNTEAFF.

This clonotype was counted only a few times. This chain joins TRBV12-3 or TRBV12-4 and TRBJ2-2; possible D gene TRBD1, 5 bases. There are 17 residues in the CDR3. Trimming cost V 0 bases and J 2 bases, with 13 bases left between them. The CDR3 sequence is CASSLALRGPNTGELFF. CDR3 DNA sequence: TGTGCCAGCAGTTTAGCGTTAAGGGGCCCCAACACCGGGGAGCTGTTTTTT.

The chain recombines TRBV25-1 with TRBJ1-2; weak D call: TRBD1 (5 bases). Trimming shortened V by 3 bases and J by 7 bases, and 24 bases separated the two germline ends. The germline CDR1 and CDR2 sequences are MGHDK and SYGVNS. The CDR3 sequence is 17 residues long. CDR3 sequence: CASSDNTGGRSVGGYTF. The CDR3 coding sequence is TGTGCCAGCAGTGACAATACAGGAGGCCGGTCAGTTGGTGGCTACACCTTC.

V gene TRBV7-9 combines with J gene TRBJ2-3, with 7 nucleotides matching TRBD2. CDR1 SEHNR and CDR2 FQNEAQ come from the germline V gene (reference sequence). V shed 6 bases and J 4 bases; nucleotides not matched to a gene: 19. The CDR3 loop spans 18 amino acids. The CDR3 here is CASSPTRLRTRSSDTQYF. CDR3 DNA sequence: TGTGCCAGCAGTCCAACAAGACTTCGGACTAGATCTTCAGATACGCAGTATTTT.

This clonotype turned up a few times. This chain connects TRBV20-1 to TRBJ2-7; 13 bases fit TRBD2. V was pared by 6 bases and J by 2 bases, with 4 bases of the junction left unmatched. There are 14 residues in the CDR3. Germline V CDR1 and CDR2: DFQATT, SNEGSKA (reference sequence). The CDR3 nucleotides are TGCAGTGCGGACGGACTAGCGGGGGCCTACGAGCAGTACTTC. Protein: CSADGLAGAYEQYF.

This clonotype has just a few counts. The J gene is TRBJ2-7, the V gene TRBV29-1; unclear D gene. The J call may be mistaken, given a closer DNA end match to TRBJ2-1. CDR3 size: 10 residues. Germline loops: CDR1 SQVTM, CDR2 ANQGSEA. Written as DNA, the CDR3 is TGCAGCGCCGGATCGGGTGAGCAGTTCTTC. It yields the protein CSAGSGEQFF.

CDR3 in amino acids: CASSSPNRVYTEAFF. The DNA of the CDR3 is TGTGCCAGTAGCTCGCCAAACAGGGTGTACACTGAAGCTTTCTTT. The chain uses TRBV12-3 or TRBV12-4 and TRBJ1-1, with D possibly TRBD1 on 6 matching bases. The CDR3 length is 15 residues. Between the trimmed V and J ends, which lost 9 bases and 3 bases, there was a span of 20 bases.

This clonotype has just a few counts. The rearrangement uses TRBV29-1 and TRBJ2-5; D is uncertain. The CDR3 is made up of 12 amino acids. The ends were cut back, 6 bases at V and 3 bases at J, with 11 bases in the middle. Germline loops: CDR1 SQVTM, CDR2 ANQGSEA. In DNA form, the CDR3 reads TGCAGCGTCGCCGGGCAGGAAGAGACCCAGTACTTC. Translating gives CSVAGQEETQYF.

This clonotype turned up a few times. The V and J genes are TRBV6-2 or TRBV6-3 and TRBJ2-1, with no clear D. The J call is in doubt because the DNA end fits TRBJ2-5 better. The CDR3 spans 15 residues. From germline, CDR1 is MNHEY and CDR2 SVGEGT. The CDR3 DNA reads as TGTGCCAGCAGTTACCGGGTAACCAACCAAGAGACCCAGTACTTC. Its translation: CASSYRVTNQETQYF.

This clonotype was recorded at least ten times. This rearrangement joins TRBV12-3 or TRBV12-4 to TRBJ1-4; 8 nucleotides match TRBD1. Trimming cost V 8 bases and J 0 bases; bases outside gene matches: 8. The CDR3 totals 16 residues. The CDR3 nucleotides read TGTGCCAGCGCGGACAGGGACTTAGCAACTAATGAAAAACTGTTTTTT. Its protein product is CASADRDLATNEKLFF.

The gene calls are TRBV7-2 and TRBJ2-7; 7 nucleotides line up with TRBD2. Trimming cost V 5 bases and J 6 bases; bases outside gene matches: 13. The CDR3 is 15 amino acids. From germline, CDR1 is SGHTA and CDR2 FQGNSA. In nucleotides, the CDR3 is TGTGCCAGCAGCGATCAAGGTTCGCGGGAGCGCGAGCAGTACTTC. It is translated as CASSDQGSREREQYF. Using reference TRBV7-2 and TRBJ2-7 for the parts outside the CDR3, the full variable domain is GAGVSQSPSNKVTEKGKDVELRCDPISGHTALYWYRQSLGQGLEFLIYFQGNSAPDKSGLPSDRFSAERTGGSVSTLTIQRTQQEDSAVYLCASSDQGSREREQYFGPGTRLTVT.

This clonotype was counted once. In nucleotides, the CDR3 is TGTGCCAGCAGCCCGGGGGGGACCTCCTACAATGAGCAGTTCTTC. It yields the protein CASSPGGTSYNEQFF. This rearrangement joins TRBV3-1 to TRBJ2-1; 8 nucleotides match TRBD2. Germline assignment: CDR1 LGHDT and CDR2 YNNKEL (reference sequence). Germline trimming cut 4 bases from V and 0 bases from J; bases unmatched to any gene: 2. This CDR3 has 15 amino acids.

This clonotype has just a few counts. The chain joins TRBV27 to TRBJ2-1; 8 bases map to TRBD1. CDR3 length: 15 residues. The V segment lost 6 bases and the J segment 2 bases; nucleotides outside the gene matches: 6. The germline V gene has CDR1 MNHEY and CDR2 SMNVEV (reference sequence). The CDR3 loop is CASRPGQVTYNEQFF. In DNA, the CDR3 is TGTGCCAGCAGACCGGGACAGGTAACCTACAATGAGCAGTTCTTC.

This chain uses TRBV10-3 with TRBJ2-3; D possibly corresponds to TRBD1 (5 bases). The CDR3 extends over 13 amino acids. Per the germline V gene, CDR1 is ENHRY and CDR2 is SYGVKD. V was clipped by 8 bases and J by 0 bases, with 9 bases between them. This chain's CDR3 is CAICAGSTDTQYF. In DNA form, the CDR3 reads TGTGCCATCTGCGCAGGGAGCACAGATACGCAGTATTTT.

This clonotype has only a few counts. CDR3 DNA: TGTGCCAGCAGTTCAGGGATATATAGCAATCAGCCCCAGCATTTT. Its protein product is CASSSGIYSNQPQHF. The V and J genes are TRBV6-6 and TRBJ1-5; D is perhaps TRBD1 (5 bases). CDR3 size: 15 residues. CDR1 and CDR2 from the germline V gene are MNHNY and SVGAGI (reference sequence). The V and J ends lost 4 bases and 0 bases respectively, with 10 bases between them.

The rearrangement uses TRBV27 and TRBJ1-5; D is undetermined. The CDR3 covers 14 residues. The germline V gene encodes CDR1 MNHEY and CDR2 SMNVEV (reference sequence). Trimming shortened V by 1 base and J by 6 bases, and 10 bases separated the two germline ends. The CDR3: CASSLFGNGQPQHF. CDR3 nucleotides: TGTGCCAGCAGTTTATTCGGGAACGGTCAGCCCCAGCATTTT.

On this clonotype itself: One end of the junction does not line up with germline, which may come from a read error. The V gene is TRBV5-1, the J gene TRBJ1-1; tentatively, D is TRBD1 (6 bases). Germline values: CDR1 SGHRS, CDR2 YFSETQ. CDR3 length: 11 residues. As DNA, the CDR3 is TGCGCCAGCAAGGGGGACACTAAAGCTTTCTTT. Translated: CASKGDTKAFF.